These 32 T cell receptor beta chains originate from one sample sequenced in a study of vaccination and CD4 T cells after COVID-19. No antigen has been identified for these receptors. Treatment described: roughly 10-day PBMC culture with coronavirus spike peptide pools or control peptides (ViraFEST assay). Oncomine TCR Beta short-read sequencing was applied to DNA from cultured CD4+ T cells. TCRdb reprocessed the PCR reads via MiXCR and lists one record per CDR3 protein. The data contain 10,000 to 15,000 distinct CDR3 sequences, 55% to 65% of them singletons. Sequences were obtained from CD4+ T cells from blood, cultured in vitro. These receptor sequences come from a human donor who had recovered from COVID-19.

This clonotype occurred once. The chain recombines TRBV6-1 with TRBJ2-1; TRBD2 matches 10 bases. The CDR3 extends over 17 amino acids. CDR1 MNHNS and CDR2 SASEGT come from the germline V gene. The junction had 9 bases not matched to a gene; V was cut back by 3 bases and J by 4 bases. The CDR3 sequence is CASSDSSGTSAYNEQFF. The CDR3 DNA reads as TGTGCCAGCAGTGACTCATCCGGGACTAGCGCATACAATGAGCAGTTCTTC.

The chain employs TRBV15 and TRBJ2-7; tentatively, D is TRBD1 or TRBD2 (6 bases each). This CDR3 spans 13 amino acids. Trimming took 8 bases from V and 3 from J, leaving 14 bases between them. Germline V gene sequence: CDR1 LNHNV, CDR2 YYDKDF (reference sequence). The CDR3 DNA reads as TGTGCCACCGCCGGAGGGGGAAACTACGAGCAGTACTTC. Amino acids: CATAGGGNYEQYF.

The rearrangement links TRBV5-5 to TRBJ2-5, with D uncertain. Trimming left V 1 base short and J 3 bases short, with 10 bases between. The CDR3 consists of 14 residues. CDR1 SGHKS and CDR2 YYEKEE come from the germline V gene (reference sequence). The DNA for the CDR3 is TGTGCCAGCAGCTTGCACCGGACCAAAGAGACCCAGTACTTC. As protein: CASSLHRTKETQYF.

The table lists this clonotype with a count of one. This chain uses TRBV7-9 with TRBJ2-7; 11 bases match TRBD2. This CDR3 is built from 17 residues. Germline lookup yields CDR1 SEHNR and CDR2 FQNEAQ (reference sequence). V lost 5 bases, J lost 0 bases, and 9 bases stayed unmatched. DNA for the CDR3: TGTGCCAGCAGCGCGAATAGCGGGAGGGCTAACTCCTACGAGCAGTACTTC. Protein: CASSANSGRANSYEQYF.

The chain recombines TRBV7-9 with TRBJ2-5; tentative D call: TRBD1 (6 bases). Trimming stripped 5 bases from V and 5 bases from J, with 18 bases between. CDR1 and CDR2 from the germline V gene are SEHNR and FQNEAQ (reference sequence). CDR3 length equals 15 residues. CDR3 nucleotides: TGTGCCAGCAGCCTCCAGCAGGGGCCCCAGGAGACCCAGTACTTC. Amino acids: CASSLQQGPQETQYF.

This chain links TRBV14 with TRBJ2-2; TRBD2 is a possible D gene (6 bases). Trimming took off 2 bases at V and 6 bases at J, with 13 bases between the two ends. Germline loops: CDR1 SGHDN, CDR2 FVKESK. CDR3 size: 15 residues. Written as DNA, the CDR3 is TGTGCCAGCAGCCAATGGGAGGCTAGGCCCGGGGAGCTGTTTTTT. The encoded protein is CASSQWEARPGELFF.

This clonotype turned up a few times. This chain links TRBV21-1 with TRBJ2-3; TRBD1, the D gene given by the table, was not confirmed from the DNA. TRBV21-1 has pseudogene status. The CDR3 runs 16 residues. The chain's CDR3 is CASSPTINRGPDTQYF. The CDR3 coding sequence is TGTGCCAGCAGCCCTACCATAAACAGGGGCCCAGATACGCAGTATTTT.

The sample holds a few counts of this clonotype. The CDR3 sequence: CASSEGPGRGYTF. The CDR3 DNA reads TGTGCCAGCAGTGAAGGGCCAGGGCGAGGCTACACCTTC. V gene TRBV6-1 combines with J gene TRBJ1-2; D possibly corresponds to TRBD1 (5 bases). The CDR3 sequence is 13 residues long. Trimming left V 1 base short and J 8 bases short, with 11 bases between. From germline, CDR1 is MNHNS and CDR2 SASEGT.

V and J are TRBV19 and TRBJ1-4; 9 bases are a match to TRBD1. This CDR3 comprises 16 residues. CDR1 is LNHDA and CDR2 is SQIVND in the germline V gene (reference sequence). The junction had 7 bases not matched to a gene; V was cut back by 4 bases and J by 4 bases. The CDR3 loop is CASSSLKTGGNEKLFF. CDR3 sequence (DNA): TGTGCCAGTAGTAGCCTTAAGACAGGGGGTAATGAAAAACTGTTTTTT.

This chain uses TRBV12-3 or TRBV12-4 with TRBJ1-1; no clear D gene. This CDR3 has 11 residues. V gave up 6 bases and J gave up 7 bases, with 9 bases separating them. In DNA form, the CDR3 reads TGTGCCAGCAGCCTGACATATGAAGCTTTCTTT. Encoded protein: CASSLTYEAFF.

The chain joins TRBV20-1 to TRBJ1-2, with 8 bases matching TRBD1. Germline loops: CDR1 DFQATT, CDR2 SNEGSKA (reference sequence). Trimming cost V 5 bases and J 4 bases; bases outside gene matches: 9. The CDR3 loop spans 14 amino acids. CDR3 DNA: TGCAGTGCTCTAGACAGGGGTACGCCCTATGGCTACACCTTC. It yields the protein CSALDRGTPYGYTF.

The CDR3 DNA reads TGTGCCAGAAATCGGGGCCCCAGGCGGCTGTTTTTT. Amino acid sequence: CARNRGPRRLFF. The chain couples TRBV12-3 or TRBV12-4 to TRBJ2-2; D could derive from TRBD1 or TRBD2 (5 bases each). This CDR3 comprises 12 residues. The V and J ends lost 9 bases and 13 bases respectively, with 18 bases between them.

This clonotype has more than one count but fewer than ten. The V and J genes are TRBV6-5 and TRBJ1-1, with D tentatively TRBD1 (5 bases). The CDR3 spans 14 residues. Germline loops: CDR1 MNHEY, CDR2 SVGAGI. Trimming shortened V by 0 bases and J by 4 bases, and 9 bases separated the two germline ends. The CDR3 sequence: CASSYSGQGTEAFF. For the CDR3, the DNA is TGTGCCAGCAGTTACTCCGGGCAGGGCACTGAAGCTTTCTTT.

The chain is built from TRBV5-1 and TRBJ2-3, with D possibly being TRBD2 (5 bases). This CDR3 is built from 15 residues. Germline V CDR1 and CDR2: SGHRS, YFSETQ. Trimming shortened V by 6 bases and J by 3 bases, and 17 bases separated the two germline ends. DNA of the CDR3: TGCGCCAGCACAACTGGAGGATTAGGTACAGATACGCAGTATTTT. It translates to CASTTGGLGTDTQYF.

This clonotype showed up just once. This sequence joins TRBV7-2 and TRBJ2-2; 9 nucleotides match TRBD1. CDR3 length: 15 amino acids. Looked up from germline, CDR1 is SGHTA and CDR2 is FQGNSA. J was trimmed by 1 base and V by 5 bases; bases with no gene match: 2. For the CDR3, the DNA is TGTGCCAGCAGCGGGGACAGGGTGAACACCGGGGAGCTGTTTTTT. Its protein product is CASSGDRVNTGELFF.

CDR3 in amino acids: CSASSGPRDSPLHF. The CDR3 coding sequence is TGCAGTGCTAGTTCCGGACCGAGGGATTCACCCCTCCACTTT. The chain uses TRBV20-1 and TRBJ1-6, with D hard to call. This CDR3 has 14 residues. The germline V gene encodes CDR1 DFQATT and CDR2 SNEGSKA (reference sequence). V was clipped by 3 bases and J by 8 bases, with 14 bases between them.

This clonotype was seen more than once but under ten times. The J gene is TRBJ1-5, the V gene TRBV27; D is undetermined. Germline values: CDR1 MNHEY, CDR2 SMNVEV (reference sequence). V was trimmed by 0 bases and J by 7 bases, leaving 10 bases between them. CDR3 size: 14 residues. DNA of the CDR3: TGTGCCAGCAGTTTATCAGGGCGAGGACAGCCCCAGCATTTT. Protein product: CASSLSGRGQPQHF.

The V call is TRBV10-1, the J call TRBJ1-6, with a weak D call TRBD1 (6 bases). V was trimmed by 6 bases and J by 3 bases, leaving 15 bases between them. Germline V CDR1 and CDR2: WNHNN, SYGVQD (reference sequence). The CDR3 runs 16 residues. This CDR3 is CASSRSGGSYNSPLHF. The CDR3 DNA reads as TGCGCCAGCAGCCGCTCCGGGGGCAGCTATAATTCACCCCTCCACTTT.

This clonotype has just one count. The V call is TRBV20-1, the J call TRBJ2-5, with no clear D. The CDR3 totals 13 residues. CDR1 and CDR2 from the germline V gene are DFQATT and SNEGSKA (reference sequence). V dropped 0 bases and J dropped 6 bases, with 11 bases sitting between them. The CDR3 region is CSARDQGWKTQYF. In nucleotides, the CDR3 is TGCAGTGCTAGAGATCAAGGGTGGAAGACCCAGTACTTC.

This clonotype was counted between two and nine times. The gene calls are TRBV20-1 and TRBJ2-5, with D unclear. V lost 3 bases, J lost 5 bases, and 19 bases lay in between. CDR3 size: 15 residues. Germline V gives CDR1 DFQATT, CDR2 SNEGSKA (reference sequence). CDR3 DNA sequence: TGCAGTGCTAGGGGGATCGCGTACCCCATTGAGACCCAGTACTTC. Protein: CSARGIAYPIETQYF.

This sequence joins TRBV20-1 and TRBJ2-2; 7 bases fit TRBD2. The CDR3 extends over 14 amino acids. Germline V gene sequence: CDR1 DFQATT, CDR2 SNEGSKA (reference sequence). V was clipped by 3 bases and J by 6 bases; unmatched bases: 7. The CDR3 is CSASISGRAGELFF. Written as DNA, the CDR3 is TGCAGTGCTAGTATTTCAGGGAGGGCCGGGGAGCTGTTTTTT.

The sample holds one count of this clonotype. This chain uses TRBV6-1 with TRBJ1-4; 7 nucleotides match TRBD1. The CDR3 loop spans 17 amino acids. Germline CDR1 and CDR2: MNHNS and SASEGT. V was pared by 6 bases and J by 0 bases, with 10 bases of the junction left unmatched. In nucleotides, the CDR3 is TGTGCCAGCAGCCGCCGACAGGGAAGCTCAACTAATGAAAAACTGTTTTTT. Its protein product is CASSRRQGSSTNEKLFF.

V is TRBV7-9 and J is TRBJ1-2; 7 positions agree with TRBD1. CDR3 size: 14 residues. CDR1 is SEHNR, CDR2 FQNEAQ, per germline (reference sequence). The J segment lost 3 bases and the V segment lost 4 bases, leaving 5 bases of the junction unmatched. The CDR3 sequence: CASSSADRYYGYTF. The CDR3 nucleotides read TGTGCCAGCAGCTCCGCGGACAGGTACTATGGCTACACCTTC.

J is TRBJ1-2 and V is TRBV7-6; D unresolved. Germline V gene sequence: CDR1 SGHVS, CDR2 FNYEAQ. This CDR3 is built from 13 residues. V was pared by 5 bases and J by 7 bases, with 14 bases between. CDR3: CASSAQDLIGYTF. In DNA form, the CDR3 reads TGTGCCAGCAGCGCCCAAGACTTGATTGGCTACACCTTC.

The rearrangement uses TRBV12-3 or TRBV12-4 and TRBJ2-4, with D perhaps matching TRBD2 (5 bases). The ends were cut back, 4 bases at V and 0 bases at J, with 13 bases in the middle. The CDR3 consists of 16 residues. The CDR3 bases are TGTGCCAGCAGTTCGAGGAGTCGGGGAGCCAAAAACATTCAGTACTTC. Its translation is CASSSRSRGAKNIQYF.

This clonotype was observed a handful of times. This CDR3 is CASSDPAGGDTQYF. CDR3 sequence (DNA): TGTGCCAGCAGTGACCCCGCAGGGGGAGATACGCAGTATTTT. This chain connects TRBV6-1 to TRBJ2-3; 7 bases are shared with TRBD1. The CDR3 runs 14 residues. V shed 3 bases and J 5 bases; nucleotides not matched to a gene: 5. CDR1 MNHNS and CDR2 SASEGT come from the germline V gene.

This clonotype was found once. The chain uses TRBV29-1 and TRBJ1-1; D may be TRBD1 (5 bases). Germline V gene lookup returns CDR1 SQVTM and CDR2 ANQGSEA. This CDR3 has 14 amino acids. V lost 4 bases, J lost 1 base, and 13 bases lay in between. The CDR3, as DNA: TGCAGCGTTGCGCTCAGGGTAGGGAACACTGAAGCTTTCTTT. Protein product: CSVALRVGNTEAFF.

This clonotype has only one observation. The chain has TRBV24-1 and TRBJ2-3; D unclear. Germline V gives CDR1 KGHDR, CDR2 SFDVKD. This CDR3 contains 14 residues. V dropped 3 bases and J dropped 1 base, with 7 bases sitting between them. The CDR3 region is CATSDPGRTDTQYF. The CDR3 region has the DNA TGTGCCACCAGTGATCCCGGACGCACAGATACGCAGTATTTT.

V is TRBV7-3 and J is TRBJ2-2; either TRBD1 or TRBD2 may supply D (5 bases each). Trimming removed 4 bases from V and 2 bases from J, with 8 bases in between. Germline values: CDR1 SGHTA, CDR2 FQGTGA. The CDR3 is 14 amino acids. CDR3 amino acids: CASSWDGNTGELFF. CDR3 nucleotides: TGTGCCAGCAGCTGGGACGGTAACACCGGGGAGCTGTTTTTT.

This chain uses TRBV28 with TRBJ2-2; no firm D call. This CDR3 comprises 15 residues. Germline V gene lookup returns CDR1 MDHEN and CDR2 SYDVKM. The ends were cut back, 3 bases at V and 2 bases at J, with 10 bases in the middle. CDR3 in DNA: TGTGCCAGCAGTTTCAGGCTCGAAAACACCGGGGAGCTGTTTTTT. This translates into CASSFRLENTGELFF.

The sample holds a few counts of this clonotype. The CDR3 spells CATSDSGQGGGETQYF. The CDR3 DNA sequence: TGTGCCACCAGTGACTCTGGACAGGGCGGCGGTGAGACCCAGTACTTC. This chain joins TRBV24-1 and TRBJ2-5; 8 bases map to TRBD1. Germline lookup yields CDR1 KGHDR and CDR2 SFDVKD. The trim removed 4 bases at V and 5 bases at J, leaving 11 bases unmatched. This CDR3 is 16 amino acids long.

The chain is built from TRBV7-2 and TRBJ1-2; D uncertain. Germline-derived CDR1 and CDR2 are SGHTA and FQGNSA. The CDR3 totals 15 residues. V dropped 1 base and J dropped 0 bases, with 9 bases sitting between them. CDR3 DNA: TGTGCCAGCAGCTTAGGGGTGCCAGCTAACTATGGCTACACCTTC. Translation gives CASSLGVPANYGYTF.